This TCR beta chain was obtained from a study of glioma-infiltrating T cells after dendritic cell vaccination. Across the whole study: Autologous tumor lysate-pulsed dendritic cell vaccination was given between the early 2000s and the early 2010s.

Before vaccination, two weeks after the third vaccination, and at progression, PBMC were collected. J lost 6 bases, V lost 0 bases, and 7 bases had no gene match. CDR3 length: 16 amino acids. Germline values: CDR1 SGHTS, CDR2 YDEGEE. Assay: immunoSEQ multiplex PCR; the TCRdb copy retains only in-frame clones and omits some. The repertoire has about 92,000 clones, under 90% of them found once; the top ten carry 15% to 17%. The chain couples TRBV5-8 to TRBJ1-4; 8 nucleotides align to TRBD1. The sequence was collected from a human donor with glioblastoma. The sequences come from blood, collected before dendritic cell vaccination. The CDR3: CASSLGTGIRDEKLFF. As DNA, the CDR3 is TGTGCCAGCAGCTTGGGGACAGGGATTCGGGATGAAAAACTGTTTTTT. The variable domain in full, with the rest retrieved from reference TRBV5-8 and TRBJ1-4, is EAGVTQSPTHLIKTRGQQATLRCSPISGHTSVYWYQQALGLGLQFLLWYDEGEERNRGNFPPRFSGRQFPNYSSELNVNALELEDSALYLCASSLGTGIRDEKLFFGSGTQLSVL.